This T cell receptor (beta chain) was captured in a study of Ad26.COV2.S vaccination and SARS-CoV-2 variants. Treatment defined: roughly 19 received Ad26.COV2.S at low or high dose, single or two shots; 5 received placebo; per-sample allocation not given. On day 63 after the first injection, vaccine and placebo recipients gave samples. The V end was cut by 3 bases, the J end by 0 bases, with 10 bases between. Germline V gene data show CDR1 as SGHDT and CDR2 as YYEEEE. The CDR3 length is 15 residues. Sequencing was performed with immunoSEQ multiplex PCR; in TCRdb, only in-frame clones are kept and a portion is missing. The data show around 320,000 clones, around nine tenths seen once.

The rearrangement joins TRBV5-6 to TRBJ1-3; TRBD1 might be the D (6 bases). The receptor was derived from a person aged 18-60 years who received the Ad26.COV2.S COVID-19 vaccine or a placebo. Sequencing used peripheral blood, obtained in a trial of Ad26.COV2.S vaccine versus placebo. DNA for the CDR3: TGTGCCAGCAGCTGGGGGCAGAGCTCTGGAAACACCATATATTTT. Protein product: CASSWGQSSGNTIYF. Full variable domain (remainder filled in from reference TRBV5-6 and TRBJ1-3): DAGVTQSPTHLIKTRGQQVTLRCSPKSGHDTVSWYQQALGQGPQFIFQYYEEEERQRGNFPDRFSGHQFPNYSSELNVNALLLGDSALYLCASSWGQSSGNTIYFGEGSWLTVV.